This entry lists 13 T cell receptor beta chains sequenced from one sample in a study of cytomegalovirus exposure and HLA in healthy donors. 60 Vbeta and 13 Jbeta primers were used in PCR. The repertoire was sequenced with immunoSEQ multiplex PCR; TCRdb's copy has only in-frame clones and lacks some. The repertoire holds some 98,000 clones, with roughly 77% as singletons. The specimen sequenced was PBMCs. All receptors come from a human donor in good health.

About this clone itself: Sequence at one end of the junction differs from germline and may be a read error. The rearrangement joins TRBV7-7 to TRBJ2-1; 7 bases line up with TRBD2. Germline CDR1 reads SSHAT; CDR2 reads FNYEAQ (reference sequence). This CDR3 has 15 amino acids. For the CDR3, the DNA is TGTGCTAGCAGCCCCCGACCCAGCGGGGTACATGAGCAGTTCTTC. This codes for CASSPRPSGVHEQFF.

The chain links TRBV19 to TRBJ1-5; 8 bases map to TRBD1. Germline loops: CDR1 LNHDA, CDR2 SQIVND (reference sequence). With V trimmed by 3 bases and J by 1 base, 5 bases remained unmatched. The CDR3 totals 16 residues. This CDR3 is CASSMRQGASNQPQHF. For the CDR3, the DNA is TGTGCCAGTAGTATGAGGCAGGGGGCGAGCAATCAGCCCCAGCATTTT.

This sequence joins TRBV6-5 and TRBJ1-2; TRBD1 might be the D (6 bases). The germline CDR1 and CDR2 sequences are MNHEY and SVGAGI. The CDR3 extends over 16 amino acids. The V and J ends lost 2 bases and 4 bases respectively, with 17 bases between them. The CDR3 loop reads CASSYGITGGPYGYTF. The CDR3 DNA is TGTGCCAGCAGTTACGGGATTACGGGGGGCCCCTATGGCTACACCTTC.

The chain links TRBV7-7 to TRBJ2-5, with 8 bases that match TRBD1. The better agreement between TRBJ2-7 and the DNA end casts doubt on the J call. CDR3 size: 13 residues. Per the germline V gene, CDR1 is SSHAT and CDR2 is FNYEAQ (reference sequence). CDR3 residues: CASSGQGSYEQYF. CDR3 in DNA: TGTGCCAGCAGCGGACAGGGTTCCTACGAGCAGTACTTC.

This clone was seen more than once but under ten times. This chain joins TRBV6-6 and TRBJ1-5, with D uncertain. Per the germline V gene, CDR1 is MNHNY and CDR2 is SVGAGI (reference sequence). The ends were cut back, 0 bases at V and 3 bases at J, with 9 bases in the middle. CDR3 length: 15 residues. The CDR3 reads CASSYSSLNNQPQHF. Written as DNA, the CDR3 is TGTGCCAGCAGTTACTCGAGTCTGAACAATCAGCCCCAGCATTTT.

The chain is built from TRBV19 and TRBJ2-3; maybe TRBD2 (5 bases). Germline CDR1 reads LNHDA; CDR2 reads SQIVND (reference sequence). This CDR3 spans 11 amino acids. The germline V and J ends were trimmed by 10 bases and 9 bases, with 14 bases remaining between them. The CDR3 spells CATLLVGTQYF. The DNA of the CDR3 is TGTGCCACGTTACTAGTGGGCACGCAGTATTTT. Combining the CDR3 with reference TRBV19 and TRBJ2-3 gives the whole variable domain DGGITQSPKYLFRKEGQNVTLSCEQNLNHDAMYWYRQDPGQGLRLIYYSQIVNDFQKGDIAEGYSVSREKKESFPLTVTSAQKNPTAFYLCATLLVGTQYFGPGTRLTVL.

This chain joins TRBV4-3 and TRBJ2-1; 14 nucleotides match TRBD2. The V and J ends lost 0 bases and 0 bases, in that order; junction bases with no gene match: 4. Germline loops: CDR1 LGHNA, CDR2 YSLEER. The CDR3 covers 19 residues. This CDR3 reads CASSQDQGLAGVSYNEQFF. The CDR3 nucleotides read TGCGCCAGCAGCCAAGATCAGGGACTAGCGGGAGTCTCCTACAATGAGCAGTTCTTC.

The chain uses TRBV5-6 and TRBJ1-2; 7 nucleotides line up with TRBD1. The J segment lost 4 bases and the V segment lost 4 bases, leaving 7 bases of the junction unmatched. The germline gives CDR1 SGHDT, CDR2 YYEEEE. The length of the CDR3 is 14 residues. The CDR3 nucleotides read TGTGCCAGCAGCGTAGGAGGGGGCGGCTATGGCTACACCTTC. This codes for CASSVGGGGYGYTF.

This sequence joins TRBV7-2 and TRBJ2-1, with TRBD2 identical over 7 bases. CDR3 length equals 16 residues. Trimming at V came to 2 bases and at J to 7 bases, leaving 11 bases not matched to a gene. Per the germline V gene, CDR1 is SGHTA and CDR2 is FQGNSA. The DNA of the CDR3 is TGTGCCAGCAGCTTACTGCGGGAGAGGAGTCGGAATGAGCAGTTCTTC. Translated, it gives CASSLLRERSRNEQFF.

CDR3 DNA sequence: TGTGCCAGCAGTGCAAGGGGGGGGTCCCTTAGCACAGATACGCAGTATTTT. Its translation is CASSARGGSLSTDTQYF. The V call is TRBV7-6, the J call TRBJ2-3; possibly TRBD2 for D (7 bases). Per the germline V gene, CDR1 is SGHVS and CDR2 is FNYEAQ. The length of the CDR3 is 17 residues. With 6 bases removed from V and 0 bases from J, the gap between germline ends came to 19 bases.

V is TRBV29-1 and J is TRBJ2-7; weak D call: TRBD1 (5 bases). Germline lookup yields CDR1 SQVTM and CDR2 ANQGSEA. The V end was cut by 3 bases, the J end by 3 bases, with 12 bases between. CDR3 length: 13 amino acids. Here the CDR3 DNA reads TGCAGCGTTGAGGAGACAAGGGGCTACGAGCAGTACTTC. Protein: CSVEETRGYEQYF.

The chain has TRBV19 and TRBJ2-7, with 10 bases that match TRBD2. V trimming: 7 bases; J trimming: 6 bases; junction bases outside the gene matches: 6. The CDR3 totals 13 residues. The germline V gene has CDR1 LNHDA and CDR2 SQIVND (reference sequence). The CDR3 DNA follows: TGTGCCAGTAAGGTGGCTAGCGGGAGCGAGCAGTACTTC. Protein sequence: CASKVASGSEQYF.

The chain is built from TRBV28 and TRBJ1-1, with no clear D. Per germline, CDR1 MDHEN and CDR2 SYDVKM. The CDR3 is made up of 12 amino acids. The ends were cut back, 6 bases at V and 5 bases at J, with 10 bases in the middle. DNA of the CDR3: TGTGCCAGCAGCATAGAGATTACTGAAGCTTTCTTT. It translates to CASSIEITEAFF.